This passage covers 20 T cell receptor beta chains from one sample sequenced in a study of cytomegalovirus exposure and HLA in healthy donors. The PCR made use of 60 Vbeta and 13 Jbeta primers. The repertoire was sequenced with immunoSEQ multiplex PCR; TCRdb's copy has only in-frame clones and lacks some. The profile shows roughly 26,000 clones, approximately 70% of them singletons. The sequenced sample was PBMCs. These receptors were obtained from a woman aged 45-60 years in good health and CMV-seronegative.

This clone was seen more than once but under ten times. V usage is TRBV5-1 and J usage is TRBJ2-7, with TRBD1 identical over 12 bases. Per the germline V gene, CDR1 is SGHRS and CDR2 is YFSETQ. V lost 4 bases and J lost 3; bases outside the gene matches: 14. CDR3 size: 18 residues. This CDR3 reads CASSPGTGGAGSLYEQYF. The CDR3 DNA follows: TGCGCCAGCAGCCCCGGGACAGGGGGCGCTGGCTCCCTCTACGAGCAGTACTTC.

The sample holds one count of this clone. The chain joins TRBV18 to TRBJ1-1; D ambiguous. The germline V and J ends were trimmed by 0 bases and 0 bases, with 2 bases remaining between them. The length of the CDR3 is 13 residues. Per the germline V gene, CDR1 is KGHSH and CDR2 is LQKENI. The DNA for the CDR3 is TGTGCCAGCTCACCACCCATGAACACTGAAGCTTTCTTT. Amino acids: CASSPPMNTEAFF.

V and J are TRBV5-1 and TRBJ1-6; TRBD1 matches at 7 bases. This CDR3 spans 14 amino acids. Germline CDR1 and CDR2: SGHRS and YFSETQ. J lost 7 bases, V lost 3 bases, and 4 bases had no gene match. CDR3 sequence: CASSSGTANSPLHF. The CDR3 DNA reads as TGCGCCAGCAGCTCCGGGACAGCGAATTCACCCCTCCACTTT.

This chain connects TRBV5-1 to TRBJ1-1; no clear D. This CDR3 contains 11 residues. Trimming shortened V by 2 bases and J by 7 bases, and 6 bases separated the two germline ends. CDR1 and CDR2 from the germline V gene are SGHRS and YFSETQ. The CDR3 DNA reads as TGCGCCAGCAGCTTTGGCGGTGAAGCTTTCTTT. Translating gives CASSFGGEAFF.

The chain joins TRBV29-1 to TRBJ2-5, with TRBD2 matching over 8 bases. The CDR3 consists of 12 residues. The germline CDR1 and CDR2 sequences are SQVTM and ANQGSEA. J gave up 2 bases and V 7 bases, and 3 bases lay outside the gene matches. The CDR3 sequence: CSALAGQETQYF. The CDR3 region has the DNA TGCAGCGCCTTAGCGGGGCAAGAGACCCAGTACTTC.

The chain's CDR3 is CATHSDGGGIHPLHF. The CDR3 coding sequence is TGTGCCACCCACTCGGACGGGGGGGGAATTCACCCCCTCCACTTT. The J gene is TRBJ1-6, the V gene TRBV10-3, with D possibly matching TRBD1 (5 bases). Trimming removed 10 bases from V and 13 bases from J, with 26 bases in between. CDR1 is ENHRY, CDR2 SYGVKD, per germline. The CDR3 loop spans 15 amino acids.

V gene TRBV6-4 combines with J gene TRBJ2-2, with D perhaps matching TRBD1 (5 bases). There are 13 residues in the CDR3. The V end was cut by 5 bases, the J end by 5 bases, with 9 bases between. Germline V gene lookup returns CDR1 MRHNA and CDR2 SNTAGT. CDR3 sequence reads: CASSSQGTGELFF. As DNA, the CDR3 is TGTGCCAGCAGTAGCCAGGGAACCGGGGAGCTGTTTTTT.

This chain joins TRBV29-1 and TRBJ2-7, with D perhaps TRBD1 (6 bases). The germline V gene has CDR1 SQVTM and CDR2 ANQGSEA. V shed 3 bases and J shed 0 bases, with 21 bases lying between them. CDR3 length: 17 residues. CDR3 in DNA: TGCAGCGTTGAGAGCGACAGGTCACACCCAAGCTCCTACGAGCAGTACTTC. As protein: CSVESDRSHPSSYEQYF.

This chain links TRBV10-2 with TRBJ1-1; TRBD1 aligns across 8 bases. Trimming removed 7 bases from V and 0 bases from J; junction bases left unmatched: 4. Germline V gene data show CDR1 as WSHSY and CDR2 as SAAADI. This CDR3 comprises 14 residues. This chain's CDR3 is CASTGQVMNTEAFF. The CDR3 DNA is TGCGCCAGCACGGGACAGGTCATGAACACTGAAGCTTTCTTT.

The CDR3 protein is CASSSYRGTGELFF. DNA for the CDR3: TGCGCCAGCAGCTCCTACAGGGGAACCGGGGAGCTGTTTTTT. The gene calls are TRBV5-1 and TRBJ2-2, with 7 bases aligning to TRBD1. CDR3 length equals 14 residues. The trim removed 3 bases at V and 5 bases at J, leaving 4 bases unmatched. Germline V lookup: CDR1 SGHRS, CDR2 YFSETQ.

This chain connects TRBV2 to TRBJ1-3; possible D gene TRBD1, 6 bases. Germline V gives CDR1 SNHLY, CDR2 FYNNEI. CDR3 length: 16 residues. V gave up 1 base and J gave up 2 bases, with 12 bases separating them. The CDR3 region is CASSEEGTPTGNTIYF. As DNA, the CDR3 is TGTGCCAGCAGTGAAGAAGGGACACCGACTGGAAACACCATATATTTT. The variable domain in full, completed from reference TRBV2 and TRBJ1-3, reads EPEVTQTPSHQVTQMGQEVILRCVPISNHLYFYWYRQILGQKVEFLVSFYNNEISEKSEIFDDQFSVERPDGSNFTLKIRSTKLEDSAMYFCASSEEGTPTGNTIYFGEGSWLTVV.

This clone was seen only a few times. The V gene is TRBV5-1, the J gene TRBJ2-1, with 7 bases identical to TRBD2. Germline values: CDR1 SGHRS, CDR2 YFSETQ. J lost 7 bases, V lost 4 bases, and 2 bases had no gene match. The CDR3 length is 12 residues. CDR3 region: CASSGGGNEQFF. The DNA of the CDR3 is TGCGCCAGCAGCGGGGGAGGGAATGAGCAGTTCTTC.

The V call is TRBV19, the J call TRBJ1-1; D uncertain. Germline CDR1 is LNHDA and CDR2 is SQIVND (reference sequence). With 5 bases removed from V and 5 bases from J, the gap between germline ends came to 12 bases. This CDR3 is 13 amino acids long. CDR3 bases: TGTGCCAGTAGTCTCAAGTCGGGGACTGAAGCTTTCTTT. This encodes CASSLKSGTEAFF.

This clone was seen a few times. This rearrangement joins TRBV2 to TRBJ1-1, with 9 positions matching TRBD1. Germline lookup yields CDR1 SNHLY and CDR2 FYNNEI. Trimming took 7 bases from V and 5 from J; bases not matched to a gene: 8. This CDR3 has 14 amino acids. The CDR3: CASIGATGGTEAFF. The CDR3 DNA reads TGTGCCAGCATCGGGGCGACAGGGGGTACTGAAGCTTTCTTT. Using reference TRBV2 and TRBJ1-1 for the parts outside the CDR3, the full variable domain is EPEVTQTPSHQVTQMGQEVILRCVPISNHLYFYWYRQILGQKVEFLVSFYNNEISEKSEIFDDQFSVERPDGSNFTLKIRSTKLEDSAMYFCASIGATGGTEAFFGQGTRLTVV.

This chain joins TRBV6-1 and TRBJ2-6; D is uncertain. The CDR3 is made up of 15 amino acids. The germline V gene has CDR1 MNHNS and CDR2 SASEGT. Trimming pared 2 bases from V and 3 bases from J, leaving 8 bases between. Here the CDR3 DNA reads TGTGCCAGCAGTGAACTCTTCCTTGGGGCCAACGTCCTGACTTTC. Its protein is CASSELFLGANVLTF.

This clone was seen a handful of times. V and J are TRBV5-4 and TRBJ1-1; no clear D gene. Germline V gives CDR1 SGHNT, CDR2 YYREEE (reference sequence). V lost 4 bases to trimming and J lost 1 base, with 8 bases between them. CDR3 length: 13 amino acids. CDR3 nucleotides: TGTGCCAGCAGCCCGACGGGGAACACTGAAGCTTTCTTT. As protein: CASSPTGNTEAFF. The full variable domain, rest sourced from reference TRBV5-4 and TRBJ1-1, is ETGVTQSPTHLIKTRGQQVTLRCSSQSGHNTVSWYQQALGQGPQFIFQYYREEENGRGNFPPRFSGLQFPNYSSELNVNALELDDSALYLCASSPTGNTEAFFGQGTRLTVV.

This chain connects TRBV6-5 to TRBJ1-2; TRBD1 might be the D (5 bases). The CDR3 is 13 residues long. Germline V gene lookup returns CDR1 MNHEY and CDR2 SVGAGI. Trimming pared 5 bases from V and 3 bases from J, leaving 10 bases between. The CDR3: CASSRGGDYGYTF. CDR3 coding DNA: TGTGCCAGCAGTAGGGGAGGGGACTATGGCTACACCTTC.

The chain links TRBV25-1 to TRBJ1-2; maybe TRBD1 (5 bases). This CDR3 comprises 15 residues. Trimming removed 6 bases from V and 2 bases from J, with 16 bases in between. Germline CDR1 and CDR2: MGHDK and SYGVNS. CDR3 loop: CASRGKSDTNYGYTF. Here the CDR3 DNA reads TGTGCCAGCAGGGGTAAGTCGGACACAAACTATGGCTACACCTTC.

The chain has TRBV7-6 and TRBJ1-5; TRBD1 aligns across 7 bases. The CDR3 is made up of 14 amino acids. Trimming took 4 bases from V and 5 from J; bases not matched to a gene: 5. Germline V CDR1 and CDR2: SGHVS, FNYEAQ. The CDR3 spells CASSSRGRDQPQHF. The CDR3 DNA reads TGTGCCAGCAGCTCAAGGGGGCGGGATCAGCCCCAGCATTTT.

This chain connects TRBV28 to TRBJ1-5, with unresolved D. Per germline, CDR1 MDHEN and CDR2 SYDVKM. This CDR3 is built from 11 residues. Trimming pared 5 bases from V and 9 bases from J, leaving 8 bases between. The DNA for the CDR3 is TGTGCCAGCAGTACCTCAGGGCCCCAGCATTTT. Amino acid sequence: CASSTSGPQHF.